The TCR beta chain under discussion was sequenced for a study of PD-L1 blockade in urothelial cancer. Study details: About 85% of the roughly 30 patients comprised males who had bladder-origin urothelial cancer.

The germline V gene encodes CDR1 MGHRA and CDR2 YSYEKL. The length of the CDR3 is 16 residues. V shed 0 bases and J shed 5 bases, with 13 bases lying between them. Synthetic analogs of TCR templates were spiked into every PCR. The assay was immunoSEQ multiplex PCR, and TCRdb's table has in-frame clones only and misses some. The profile covers tens of thousands of clones, with more than 70% appearing a single time and approximately 14% taken by the ten largest. Documented time point: pretreatment peripheral blood. Specimen: PBMCs, collected around atezolizumab (anti-PD-L1) treatment. This chain connects TRBV4-1 to TRBJ1-4; possible D gene TRBD1, 6 bases. The sequence was obtained from a man aged 55 to 70 with urothelial cancer. The CDR3 reads CASSQDEDSSNEKLFF. In DNA form, the CDR3 reads TGCGCCAGCAGCCAAGATGAGGACAGTTCCAATGAAAAACTGTTTTTT.